This T cell receptor beta chain stems from a study of blood T cell repertoires in COVID-19. Study-wide context: Sample material is recorded as cDNA or gDNA derived from T cells, B-cell-depleted T cells, or PBMCs.

Measured with immunoSEQ multiplex PCR; TCRdb has only the in-frame clones, and not every one. This sample has about 200,000 clones, with 88% found just once. The CDR3 runs 14 residues. Germline V gene data show CDR1 as SEHNR and CDR2 as FQNEAQ (reference sequence). Trimming removed 5 bases from V and 4 bases from J; junction bases left unmatched: 6. The sequence was collected from a man aged 18 to 29 with active or convalescent COVID-19. V gene TRBV7-9 combines with J gene TRBJ1-1; 8 positions agree with TRBD1. The sample consisted of peripheral blood. The CDR3 is CASSPQGAGTEAFF. The CDR3 DNA follows: TGTGCCAGCAGCCCGCAGGGGGCGGGCACTGAAGCTTTCTTT.